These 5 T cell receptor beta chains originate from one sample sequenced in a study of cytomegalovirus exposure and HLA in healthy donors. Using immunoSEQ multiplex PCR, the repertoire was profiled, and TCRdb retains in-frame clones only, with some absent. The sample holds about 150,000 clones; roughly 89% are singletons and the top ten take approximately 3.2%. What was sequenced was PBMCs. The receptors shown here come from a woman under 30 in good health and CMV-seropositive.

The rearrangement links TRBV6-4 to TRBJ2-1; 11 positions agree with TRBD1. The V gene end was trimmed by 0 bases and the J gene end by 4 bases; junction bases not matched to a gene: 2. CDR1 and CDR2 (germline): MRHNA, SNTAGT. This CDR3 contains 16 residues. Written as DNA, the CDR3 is TGTGCCAGCAGTGACTCGGGACAGGGGGATTACAATGAGCAGTTCTTC. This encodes CASSDSGQGDYNEQFF.

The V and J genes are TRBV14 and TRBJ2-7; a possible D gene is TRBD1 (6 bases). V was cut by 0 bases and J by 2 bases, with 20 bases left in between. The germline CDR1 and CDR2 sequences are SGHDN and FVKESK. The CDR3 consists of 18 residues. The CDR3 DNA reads TGTGCCAGCAGCCAAGAAGGAATACGGACAGCGACCCCCTACGAGCAGTACTTC. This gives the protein CASSQEGIRTATPYEQYF.

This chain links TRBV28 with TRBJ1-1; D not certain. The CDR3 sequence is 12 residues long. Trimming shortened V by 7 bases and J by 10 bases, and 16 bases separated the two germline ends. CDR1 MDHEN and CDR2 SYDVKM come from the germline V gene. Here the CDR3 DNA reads TGTGCCAGCACCGACTCCCCGGAGGTAGCTTTCTTT. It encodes CASTDSPEVAFF.

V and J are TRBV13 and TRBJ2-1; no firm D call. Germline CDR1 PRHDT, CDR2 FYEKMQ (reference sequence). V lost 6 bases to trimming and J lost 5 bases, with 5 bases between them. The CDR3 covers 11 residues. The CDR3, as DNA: TGTGCCAGCAGGAGAGACAATGAGCAGTTCTTC. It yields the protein CASRRDNEQFF.

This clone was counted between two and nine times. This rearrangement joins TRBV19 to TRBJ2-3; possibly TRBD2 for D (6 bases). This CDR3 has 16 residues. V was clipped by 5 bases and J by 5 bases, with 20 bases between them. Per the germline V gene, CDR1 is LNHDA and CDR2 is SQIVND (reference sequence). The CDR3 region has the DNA TGTGCCAGTAGTTACGGTGGAGGGCGGACGGGAGATACGCAGTATTTT. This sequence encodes CASSYGGGRTGDTQYF.